Listed below are T cell receptor beta chains from one sample, sequenced in a study of human T cells and chemical hapten exposure. TCRdb reprocessed the RACE reads via MiXCR and lists one record per CDR3 protein. Of under 130,000 distinct CDR3 sequences in the sample, under 40% are singletons; the top ten hold less than 3%. The input for sequencing was whole blood, taken in connection with sensitization to the hapten diphenylcyclopropenone (DPC). These receptors all come from a man between 35 and 55 years old with alopecia areata. Some clones in this sample may be carry-over from other donors' samples. Each CDR3 is given with its conserved first and last residue. Each record gives: clone size, J gene, V gene, D gene, CDR3 protein, CDR3 DNA. D genes are given only for firm matches. Rows give clone size only sometimes, using once, few, many, or a class for an expanded clone.

clone size: .; J gene: TRBJ2-1; V gene: TRBV12-3/TRBV12-4; D gene: .; CDR3 protein: CASSPRTYRYNEQFF; CDR3 DNA: TGTGCCAGCAGCCCCAGGACGTACCGTTACAATGAGCAGTTCTTC
clone size: .; J gene: TRBJ1-5; V gene: TRBV27; D gene: .; CDR3 protein: CASSPSRPQPQHF; CDR3 DNA: TGTGCCAGCAGCCCCTCGAGGCCTCAGCCCCAGCATTTT
clone size: .; J gene: TRBJ2-2; V gene: TRBV6-5; D gene: TRBD1; CDR3 protein: CASSYFPPGTATGELFF; CDR3 DNA: TGTGCCAGCAGTTACTTTCCTCCCGGGACAGCCACCGGGGAGCTGTTTTTT
clone size: few; J gene: TRBJ2-3; V gene: TRBV6-5; D gene: TRBD1; CDR3 protein: CASSITGANPTDTQYF; CDR3 DNA: TGTGCCAGCAGTATAACAGGGGCGAATCCCACAGATACGCAGTATTTT
clone size: .; J gene: TRBJ2-3; V gene: TRBV7-2; D gene: TRBD2; CDR3 protein: CASSLGASGRTDTQYF; CDR3 DNA: TGTGCCAGCAGCTTAGGGGCTAGCGGGAGAACAGATACGCAGTATTTT
clone size: .; J gene: TRBJ2-3; V gene: TRBV6-2/TRBV6-3; D gene: .; CDR3 protein: CASSYSGRSSPYF; CDR3 DNA: TGTGCCAGCAGTTACTCGGGCCGCTCTTCACCGTATTTT
clone size: few; J gene: TRBJ2-5; V gene: TRBV12-3/TRBV12-4; D gene: .; CDR3 protein: CASSPRLGGQETQYF; CDR3 DNA: TGTGCCAGCAGTCCACGGTTAGGGGGGCAAGAGACCCAGTACTTC
clone size: few; J gene: TRBJ2-3; V gene: TRBV5-6; D gene: .; CDR3 protein: CASSLGASADTQYF; CDR3 DNA: TGTGCCAGCAGCTTGGGGGCTAGCGCAGATACGCAGTATTTT
clone size: many; J gene: TRBJ2-2; V gene: TRBV7-9; D gene: TRBD1; CDR3 protein: CASSPGTGGAGELFF; CDR3 DNA: TGTGCCAGCAGCCCTGGGACAGGTGGAGCCGGGGAGCTGTTTTTT
clone size: .; J gene: TRBJ1-2; V gene: TRBV4-2; D gene: .; CDR3 protein: CASSQDTYQGAGYTF; CDR3 DNA: TGTGCCAGCAGCCAAGATACCTACCAGGGAGCAGGCTACACCTTC
clone size: many; J gene: TRBJ2-6; V gene: TRBV6-2/TRBV6-3; D gene: .; CDR3 protein: CASTVNSGSGANVLTF; CDR3 DNA: TGTGCCAGCACCGTTAATAGTGGGTCTGGGGCCAACGTCCTGACTTTC
clone size: .; J gene: TRBJ2-1; V gene: TRBV24-1; D gene: TRBD2; CDR3 protein: CATMGGAYNEQFF; CDR3 DNA: TGTGCCACGATGGGGGGGGCCTACAATGAGCAGTTCTTC
clone size: .; J gene: TRBJ2-3; V gene: TRBV24-1; D gene: .; CDR3 protein: CATSDAGFDTQYF; CDR3 DNA: TGTGCCACCAGTGATGCTGGGTTCGATACGCAGTATTTT
clone size: few; J gene: TRBJ2-6; V gene: TRBV21-1; D gene: .; CDR3 protein: CASSKELSSGYGSPMAGANVLTF; CDR3 DNA: TGTGCCAGCAGCAAAGAGTTGTCTAGCGGGTATGGTTCCCCGATGGCTGGGGCCAACGTCCTGACTTTC
clone size: few; J gene: TRBJ2-1; V gene: TRBV2; D gene: .; CDR3 protein: CASGGQEMDEQFF; CDR3 DNA: TGTGCCAGCGGGGGACAAGAAATGGATGAGCAGTTCTTC
clone size: .; J gene: TRBJ1-1; V gene: TRBV6-1; D gene: TRBD1; CDR3 protein: CASSAQQGAFF; CDR3 DNA: TGTGCCAGCAGTGCCCAACAGGGGGCCTTCTTT
clone size: .; J gene: TRBJ2-7; V gene: TRBV12-3/TRBV12-4; D gene: .; CDR3 protein: CASSFGDELHEQYF; CDR3 DNA: TGTGCCAGCAGTTTTGGGGACGAGCTCCACGAGCAGTACTTC
clone size: .; J gene: TRBJ2-7; V gene: TRBV9; D gene: TRBD2; CDR3 protein: CASSVDSGLAASYEQYF; CDR3 DNA: TGTGCCAGCAGCGTAGACTCGGGACTAGCTGCTTCCTACGAGCAGTACTTC
clone size: .; J gene: TRBJ2-1; V gene: TRBV18; D gene: .; CDR3 protein: CASSPGANEQFF; CDR3 DNA: TGTGCCAGCTCACCAGGGGCCAATGAGCAGTTCTTC
clone size: .; J gene: TRBJ1-5; V gene: TRBV6-4; D gene: TRBD1; CDR3 protein: CASSETSDRAQPQHF; CDR3 DNA: TGTGCCAGCAGTGAAACCTCTGACAGGGCGCAGCCCCAGCATTTT
clone size: .; J gene: TRBJ2-1; V gene: TRBV20-1; D gene: TRBD2; CDR3 protein: CSARDKKPGAGEETSYNEQFF; CDR3 DNA: TGCAGTGCTAGAGATAAAAAACCTGGAGCGGGAGAAGAAACCTCCTACAATGAGCAGTTCTTC
clone size: .; J gene: TRBJ2-3; V gene: TRBV28; D gene: TRBD1; CDR3 protein: CASSLPAGGGKTDTQYF; CDR3 DNA: TGTGCCAGCAGTTTACCCGCAGGGGGCGGTAAGACAGATACGCAGTATTTT
clone size: .; J gene: TRBJ2-1; V gene: TRBV24-1; D gene: .; CDR3 protein: CATSDPTSRDSYNEQFF; CDR3 DNA: TGTGCCACCAGTGACCCTACTAGCCGGGACTCCTACAATGAGCAGTTCTTC
clone size: few; J gene: TRBJ1-5; V gene: TRBV29-1; D gene: .; CDR3 protein: CSVRGENNQPQHF; CDR3 DNA: TGCAGCGTTAGGGGCGAGAACAATCAGCCCCAGCATTTT
clone size: .; J gene: TRBJ1-5; V gene: TRBV7-2; D gene: .; CDR3 protein: CASSLVGTDSNQPQHF; CDR3 DNA: TGTGCCAGCAGCTTAGTCGGGACGGATAGCAATCAGCCCCAGCATTTT
clone size: .; J gene: TRBJ1-2; V gene: TRBV14; D gene: TRBD1; CDR3 protein: CASSQDGWRDRTIFYGYTF; CDR3 DNA: TGTGCCAGCAGCCAAGATGGATGGAGGGACAGGACGATCTTCTATGGCTACACCTTC
clone size: few; J gene: TRBJ2-7; V gene: TRBV9; D gene: TRBD1; CDR3 protein: CASSSRDRGSEQYF; CDR3 DNA: TGTGCCAGCAGCTCCCGGGACAGGGGTTCCGAGCAGTACTTC
clone size: few; J gene: TRBJ2-5; V gene: TRBV27; D gene: .; CDR3 protein: CASRLSWARQETQYF; CDR3 DNA: TGTGCCAGCAGACTATCATGGGCTCGCCAAGAGACCCAGTACTTC
clone size: .; J gene: TRBJ2-3; V gene: TRBV6-2/TRBV6-3; D gene: .; CDR3 protein: CASSYSMTDTQYF; CDR3 DNA: TGTGCCAGCAGTTACTCCATGACAGATACGCAGTATTTT
clone size: few; J gene: TRBJ1-5; V gene: TRBV4-3; D gene: .; CDR3 protein: CASSQEVNQPQHF; CDR3 DNA: TGCGCCAGCAGCCAAGAGGTCAATCAGCCCCAGCATTTT
clone size: .; J gene: TRBJ2-7; V gene: TRBV6-6; D gene: TRBD1; CDR3 protein: CASSYSGDSPYEQYF; CDR3 DNA: TGTGCCAGCAGTTACTCCGGGGACAGCCCCTACGAGCAGTACTTC
clone size: .; J gene: TRBJ2-2; V gene: TRBV15; D gene: .; CDR3 protein: CATATGYTGELFF; CDR3 DNA: TGTGCCACCGCCACAGGGTACACCGGGGAGCTGTTTTTT
clone size: .; J gene: TRBJ1-4; V gene: TRBV3-1; D gene: .; CDR3 protein: CASSPRGWEEKLFF; CDR3 DNA: TGTGCCAGCAGCCCCCGGGGGTGGGAAGAAAAACTGTTTTTT